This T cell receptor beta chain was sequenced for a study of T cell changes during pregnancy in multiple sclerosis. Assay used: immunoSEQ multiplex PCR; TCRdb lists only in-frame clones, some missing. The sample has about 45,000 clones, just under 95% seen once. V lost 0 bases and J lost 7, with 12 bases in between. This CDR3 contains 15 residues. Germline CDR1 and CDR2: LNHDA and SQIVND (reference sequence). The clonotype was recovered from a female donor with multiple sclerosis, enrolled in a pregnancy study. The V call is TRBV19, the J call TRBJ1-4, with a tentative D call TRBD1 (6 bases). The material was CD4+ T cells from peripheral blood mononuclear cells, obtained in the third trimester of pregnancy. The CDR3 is CASSIDSQGSEKLFF. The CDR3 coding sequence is TGTGCCAGTAGTATAGATAGTCAGGGGAGTGAAAAACTGTTTTTT.